This T cell receptor beta chain was recorded in a study of CXCR3-negative and CXCR3-positive naive CD8 T cells. Each TRB cDNA library was prepared by 5' RACE (with UMI labels). TCRdb reworked the 5' RACE reads into one entry per CDR3 protein, no DNA. The sample has some 130,000 distinct CDR3 sequences; the top ten hold approximately 0.5%. Note on this clonotype: Its cognate antigen is unknown.

This CDR3 comprises 14 residues. The germline gives CDR1 SGDLS, CDR2 YYNGEE. Study results and limitations: Each naive subset displayed comparably high diversity, whereas memory CD8+ cells displayed much lower diversity.

This sequence originates from a human donor in good health. Some clones in this sample may be carry-over from other donors' samples. The genes are TRBV9 and TRBJ2-1; the TCRdb D gene call, TRBD2, has no DNA to confirm it. The sample taken for sequencing was naive CXCR3- CD8+ T cells from blood. Subset in this sample: CD45RO-CCR7+CD27+CD95- naive CD8+ T cells lacking CXCR3 (TNR3-). The CDR3 is CASSPGLVGNEQFF.